This passage covers 10 T cell receptor beta chains from one sample sequenced in a study of blood T cells in healthy people across ages. Alongside a J-beta primer mix, a sample-barcoded 5' primer served in a second PCR lasting roughly 7 to 11 cycles. TCRdb passed the 5' RACE reads through MiXCR, listing each CDR3 protein once. This sample yields about a million distinct CDR3 sequences, of which about 48% are seen a single time; around an eighth belongs to the top ten. Material for sequencing was blood. The receptors originated from a man aged 25 to 40 in good health.

As for this clonotype: This may come from a read error, since a much larger clone is one base off. The chain carries TRBV4-2 and TRBJ2-1, with 11 bases identical to TRBD2. The CDR3 runs 15 residues. Germline V gene sequence: CDR1 LGHNA, CDR2 YNFKEQ. CDR3 residues: CANSPGLADYNEQFF. In DNA form, the CDR3 reads TGTGCCAACAGCCCGGGACTAGCGGACTACAATGAGCAGTTCTTC.

The rearrangement links TRBV20-1 to TRBJ2-1; 8 positions match TRBD1. The V gene's germline CDR1 is DFQATT and CDR2 SNEGSKA (reference sequence). The V and J ends lost 1 base and 1 base, in that order; junction bases with no gene match: 6. The CDR3 contains 16 residues. The CDR3 bases are TGCAGTGCTAGAGTCTTAGGACAGGGATCCTACAATGAGCAGTTCTTC. Protein: CSARVLGQGSYNEQFF.

The chain couples TRBV28 to TRBJ1-2; tentative D call: TRBD1 (6 bases). This CDR3 spans 14 amino acids. V dropped 3 bases and J dropped 4 bases, with 12 bases sitting between them. Germline CDR1 reads MDHEN; CDR2 reads SYDVKM. This CDR3 reads CASSFIQGIYGYTF. CDR3 DNA sequence: TGTGCCAGCAGTTTCATACAGGGTATCTATGGCTACACCTTC.

The chain carries TRBV20-1 and TRBJ2-6; no clear D gene. The CDR3 runs to 16 residues. From germline, CDR1 is DFQATT and CDR2 SNEGSKA (reference sequence). V lost 5 bases and J 0 bases, leaving 14 bases between the germline ends. This CDR3 is CSAAPPKSSGANVLTF. The CDR3 nucleotides are TGCAGTGCTGCTCCCCCGAAGTCCTCTGGGGCCAACGTCCTGACTTTC.

The chain joins TRBV7-9 to TRBJ2-5; tentatively, D is TRBD2 (6 bases). This CDR3 has 13 residues. Trimming took 5 bases from V and 8 from J, leaving 15 bases between them. Germline V gene lookup returns CDR1 SEHNR and CDR2 FQNEAQ (reference sequence). As DNA, the CDR3 is TGTGCCAGCAGCGGGCGGGACGCAAGAACCCAGTACTTC. Protein product: CASSGRDARTQYF.

This clonotype turned up a few times. J is TRBJ2-6 and V is TRBV25-1; 8 bases fit TRBD1. The CDR3 is 22 amino acids. Germline CDR1 is MGHDK and CDR2 is SYGVNS. The V segment lost 4 bases and the J segment 1 base; nucleotides outside the gene matches: 21. CDR3 loop: CASSGTDRVYRSHSSGANVLTF. CDR3 bases: TGTGCCAGCAGTGGAACGGACAGGGTCTATCGAAGCCATAGTTCTGGGGCCAACGTCCTGACTTTC.

V gene TRBV3-1 combines with J gene TRBJ2-4, with no clear D. The V end was cut by 1 base, the J end by 15 bases, with 10 bases between. The germline CDR1 and CDR2 sequences are LGHDT and YNNKEL (reference sequence). This CDR3 region has 11 residues. DNA for the CDR3: TGTGCCAGCAGCCAAGGCACAGCGTTGTACTTC. It translates to CASSQGTALYF. Full variable domain (rest looked up from reference TRBV3-1 and TRBJ2-4): DTAVSQTPKYLVTQMGNDKSIKCEQNLGHDTMYWYKQDSKKFLKIMFSYNNKELIINETVPNRFSPKSPDKAHLNLHINSLELGDSAVYFCASSQGTALYFGAGTRLSVL.

This sequence joins TRBV20-1 and TRBJ2-4; 13 bases align to TRBD2. Unmatched junction bases numbered 15, after V lost 3 bases and J lost 7 bases. Germline V gene sequence: CDR1 DFQATT, CDR2 SNEGSKA (reference sequence). The CDR3 runs 18 residues. The CDR3 spells CSASGRLAGGNSRNIQYF. Here the CDR3 DNA reads TGCAGTGCTAGTGGGAGACTAGCGGGGGGCAACTCGCGGAACATTCAGTACTTC.

The J gene is TRBJ1-1, the V gene TRBV6-1; D not certain. With 2 bases removed from V and 1 base from J, the gap between germline ends came to 5 bases. This CDR3 region has 13 residues. Per germline, CDR1 MNHNS and CDR2 SASEGT. CDR3 DNA sequence: TGTGCCAGCAGTGAACTGGCGAACACTGAAGCTTTCTTT. Its translation: CASSELANTEAFF.

The chain's CDR3 is CSAVRGLSYEQYF. DNA for the CDR3: TGCAGTGCCGTCCGGGGTCTCTCCTACGAGCAGTACTTC. The chain joins TRBV20-1 to TRBJ2-7; tentatively, D is TRBD2 (5 bases). Germline CDR1 reads DFQATT; CDR2 reads SNEGSKA (reference sequence). The V and J ends lost 6 bases and 0 bases respectively, with 12 bases between them. This CDR3 region has 13 residues.